This T cell receptor beta chain came from a study of T cells after yellow fever vaccination. Findings and caveats of the study: A minor fraction of clonotypes spanned both CD4 and CD8 compartments. Weaker overall, the secondary response nonetheless peaked faster (day 5 versus 15). Reappearance after the booster was observed for most primary-vaccination clones (96% CD4, roughly 90% CD8).

This clonotype turned up a few times. Its antigen is as yet unknown. A process of 5'RACE template switching, which added a universal primer site and UMIs, was used to make TCR cDNA. TCRdb processed the 5' RACE reads anew with MiXCR; each CDR3 protein has one entry. The data contain 240,000 or so distinct CDR3 sequences, less than 8.5% of them singletons. The receptor was isolated from a man aged 30-40 years who received the YFV17D yellow fever vaccine. Sample: CD4+ T cells sorted from PBMCs, taken 15 days after the yellow fever booster vaccination.

The CDR3 nucleotides are TGTGCCAGCAGTTTAGCGCAAACAGCCTACTCCTACGAGCAGTACTTC. Translated: CASSLAQTAYSYEQYF. This sequence joins TRBV12-3 or TRBV12-4 and TRBJ2-7; D unclear. The CDR3 covers 16 residues. V lost 0 bases to trimming and J lost 0 bases, with 12 bases between them.